This TCR beta chain was sequenced in a study of blood T cell repertoires in COVID-19 (dated by TCRdb to 2018 to 2020). Concerning the study at large: Samples covering the acute and convalescent phases of COVID-19 were provided by collaborators in the United States, Italy and Spain. A freely available public database, intended as a resource for researchers studying the immune response to SARS-CoV-2, is where the repertoires were released. The samples were drawn from the first 160 participants of the ongoing ImmuneRACE study and from under 1,500 subjects provided by 6 global collaborators. The material from the prospective study consisted of cDNA or gDNA derived from T cells, B-cell-depleted T cells, or PBMCs. Subjects who had been exposed to COVID-19, were actively infected with it, or had recovered from it provided the deeply sampled blood TCRbeta repertoires that made up the dataset. Where available, HLA class I and class II types were obtained from metadata supplied by the sample provider rather than from assay-based typing. A de-identified subject ID, COVID-19 status, age in years and sex were almost always included in the sample metadata. Overall results and qualifications from the work: How much clinical and demographic metadata was included differed by source and by participant, and the metadata was provided uncurated.

In the case of this clone: The specificity of this receptor is unknown. No base quality information exists; no much larger clone differs at one position.

TCRbeta CDR3 regions were amplified from genomic DNA using the immunoSEQ Assay, a bias-controlled multiplex PCR. Regarding the original processing steps: Nucleated cell counts per sample were estimated from amplification of reference gene primers within the assay. To quantify the absolute abundance of each unique TCRbeta CDR3 rearrangement, sequence reads were collapsed and filtered. For each sample, productive Simpson clonality was calculated as the square root of Simpson's diversity index across productive rearrangements. Sourced from immuneACCESS, this table was stored by TCRdb with only in-frame sequences that have V and J called. A share of the clones is absent; for the studies checked, an unresolved V gene accounts for under half, and the remainder has no known explanation. Clone size and the V and J calls come from that table; the DNA yielded D and trimming. The sample table lists hundreds of thousands of clones, roughly 80% of them with a count of one. In total, the top ten clones hold about 2.5% of the sample.

The collaborating institutions used their own protocols to collect whole blood in K2EDTA tubes. For TCRbeta analysis, collaborator samples were shipped as frozen whole blood, as isolated PBMCs, or as DNA extracted from either sample type. Measured from the cysteine to the phenylalanine, the CDR3 is 14 residues long. The only DNA kept is the CDR3, 42 bases in frame from the first base. Looking up the germline V gene (reference sequence) yields CDR1 LNHDA and CDR2 SQIVND. The junction shows trimming of 8 bases on V and 4 bases on J, plus 17 bases between the germline ends. The chain employs TRBV19 and TRBJ1-1, with a weak D call of TRBD1 (5 bases match). The sequenced material came from peripheral blood. The receptor was derived from a woman aged 40 to 50 with active or convalescent COVID-19. The DNA is as follows: TGTGCCAGTGGGGCTCCTTTCGAGCTCACTGAAGCTTTCTTT. Its protein reads: CASGAPFELTEAFF.